A single sample gave rise to the 20 T cell receptor beta chains below, sequenced in a study of glioma-infiltrating T cells. Amplification of TCR alpha and beta CDR3 regions from RNA used iRepertoire nested multiplex PCR. TCRdb re-called the multiplex PCR reads with MiXCR, one entry per CDR3 protein. The table has approximately 20,000 distinct CDR3 sequences, about 22% seen once. Sequencing input: glioma tissue, nonneoplastic brain tissue, or PBMCs (not recorded which). Every receptor here comes from a human donor with low-grade glioma or glioblastoma, undergoing nonglioma brain surgery, or in good health (not recorded which).

This clonotype was picked up a small number of times. This chain uses TRBV4-1 with TRBJ1-1, with 7 nucleotides matching TRBD1. The CDR3 runs 13 residues. The V gene end was trimmed by 4 bases and the J gene end by 4 bases; junction bases not matched to a gene: 3. From germline, CDR1 is MGHRA and CDR2 YSYEKL. CDR3 nucleotides: TGCGCCAGCAGCCCCCAGGGGGGCACTGAAGCTTTCTTT. Translation: CASSPQGGTEAFF.

This CDR3 reads CASSEENRGYTF. The CDR3 region has the DNA TGCGCCAGCAGCGAAGAAAACAGGGGCTACACCTTC. The gene calls are TRBV5-1 and TRBJ1-2; perhaps TRBD1 as D (5 bases). The CDR3 length is 12 residues. The V gene lost 4 bases and the J gene lost 8 bases, with 12 bases spanning the gap. CDR1 is SGHRS, CDR2 YFSETQ, per germline.

Remarks on this clonotype: A single base separates this from a much larger clone, so it may be a read error. This chain uses TRBV28 with TRBJ2-5, with 7 bases lining up with TRBD1. CDR1 and CDR2 (germline): MDHEN, SYDVKM. The junction had 14 bases not matched to a gene; V was cut back by 6 bases and J by 7 bases. The CDR3 spans 15 residues. CDR3 DNA sequence: TGTGCCAGCAGAGAGACAGGGAATTCGATGGGGACCCAGTACTTC. This encodes CASRETGNSMGTQYF. Filled out from reference TRBV28 and TRBJ2-5, the complete variable domain reads DVKVTQSSRYLVKRTGEKVFLECVQDMDHENMFWYRQDPGLGLRLIYFSYDVKMKEKGDIPEGYSVSREKKERFSLILESASTNQTSMYLCASRETGNSMGTQYFGPGTRLLVL.

The CDR3 region is CASSDQGGPNEKLFF. The CDR3 DNA follows: TGTGCCAGCAGTGACCAGGGGGGGCCTAATGAAAAACTGTTTTTT. The J gene is TRBJ1-4, the V gene TRBV28; 7 positions agree with TRBD1. Germline V gene sequence: CDR1 MDHEN, CDR2 SYDVKM. The CDR3 spans 15 residues. J lost 3 bases, V lost 5 bases, and 6 bases had no gene match.

This clonotype has at least ten counts. The V gene is TRBV12-3 or TRBV12-4, the J gene TRBJ1-5; no definite D call. The ends were cut back, 0 bases at V and 6 bases at J, with 12 bases in the middle. The CDR3 is made up of 15 amino acids. The CDR3, as DNA: TGTGCCAGCAGTTTAGCGGTCAGTAGAACTCAGCCCCAGCATTTT. Translating it yields CASSLAVSRTQPQHF.

This clonotype has ten or more counts. This chain links TRBV6-2 or TRBV6-3 with TRBJ2-1, with TRBD2 matching 12 bases. The CDR3 loop spans 15 amino acids. Trimming removed 5 bases from V and 6 bases from J; junction bases left unmatched: 5. Germline V gives CDR1 MNHEY, CDR2 SVGEGT. CDR3 in DNA: TGTGCCAGCAGTCCCCTGGGACTAGCGGGCAATGAGCAGTTCTTC. Residues: CASSPLGLAGNEQFF.

This clonotype has only a few counts. The genes are TRBV7-6 and TRBJ2-3, with unresolved D. CDR1 and CDR2 (germline): SGHVS, FNYEAQ. The CDR3 contains 14 residues. Between the trimmed V and J ends, which lost 3 bases and 0 bases, there was a span of 7 bases. The CDR3 DNA follows: TGTGCCAGCAGCTTGATCAGAAGCACAGATACGCAGTATTTT. Its protein is CASSLIRSTDTQYF. The full variable domain, with the rest looked up from reference TRBV7-6 and TRBJ2-3, is GAGVSQSPRYKVTKRGQDVALRCDPISGHVSLYWYRQALGQGPEFLTYFNYEAQQDKSGLPNDRFSAERPEGSISTLTIQRTEQRDSAMYRCASSLIRSTDTQYFGPGTRLTVL.

The chain joins TRBV6-2 or TRBV6-3 to TRBJ2-3; TRBD2 aligns across 14 bases. The CDR3 totals 19 residues. V lost 4 bases, J lost 2 bases, and 11 bases stayed unmatched. Looked up from germline, CDR1 is MNHEY and CDR2 is SVGEGT. CDR3 in DNA: TGTGCCAGCAGTTCGGGACTAGCGGGGGCCCTACCGGCCACAGATACGCAGTATTTT. Amino acids: CASSSGLAGALPATDTQYF.

This clonotype showed up many times. This chain uses TRBV20-1 with TRBJ1-2; D remains ambiguous. V shed 3 bases and J shed 8 bases, with 4 bases lying between them. The germline V gene encodes CDR1 DFQATT and CDR2 SNEGSKA (reference sequence). The CDR3 contains 9 residues. The CDR3: CSARRGYTF. CDR3 nucleotide sequence: TGCAGTGCTAGGCGAGGCTACACCTTC.

The CDR3 region has the DNA TGTGCCAGCAGCCCGGACAGGGGCGAAGAGCAGTTCTTC. Residues: CASSPDRGEEQFF. This rearrangement joins TRBV5-4 to TRBJ2-1; 9 bases fit TRBD1. CDR3 length equals 13 residues. Losses at the gene ends were 4 bases for V and 10 bases for J; bases not matched to a gene: 6. Per germline, CDR1 SGHNT and CDR2 YYREEE (reference sequence). Filled out from reference TRBV5-4 and TRBJ2-1, the complete variable domain reads ETGVTQSPTHLIKTRGQQVTLRCSSQSGHNTVSWYQQALGQGPQFIFQYYREEENGRGNFPPRFSGLQFPNYSSELNVNALELDDSALYLCASSPDRGEEQFFGPGTRLTVL.

This clonotype was recorded only once. This rearrangement joins TRBV19 to TRBJ1-5; the D is unclear. Germline CDR1 and CDR2: LNHDA and SQIVND (reference sequence). V lost 10 bases and J 5 bases, leaving 18 bases between the germline ends. The CDR3 is made up of 14 amino acids. As DNA, the CDR3 is TGTGCCACCTCTTCGGGAAGGAGAGATCAGCCCCAGCATTTT. It specifies CATSSGRRDQPQHF.

This clonotype has ten or more counts. The chain carries TRBV20-1 and TRBJ1-1, with 8 bases fitting TRBD1. Trimming took 4 bases from V and 0 from J; bases not matched to a gene: 13. The CDR3 totals 17 residues. CDR1 and CDR2 (germline): DFQATT, SNEGSKA (reference sequence). DNA for the CDR3: TGCAGTGCTACCAAATTTCGGACAGGGACCTTGAACACTGAAGCTTTCTTT. Translating gives CSATKFRTGTLNTEAFF.

In its sample, this clonotype ranks as medium-sized. J is TRBJ1-1 and V is TRBV28; unclear D gene. The V end lost 5 bases, the J end lost 3 bases, and 7 bases lay between the germline ends. CDR1 is MDHEN and CDR2 is SYDVKM in the germline V gene. The CDR3 is made up of 12 amino acids. The CDR3 DNA is TGTGCCAGCAGTCAGCCACACACTGAAGCTTTCTTT. This translates into CASSQPHTEAFF.

Remarks on this clonotype: Given the absence of the conserved phenylalanine or tryptophan at the CDR3 end, a read error is likely. V usage is TRBV24-1 and J usage is TRBJ2-1; D is uncertain. Germline CDR1 KGHDR, CDR2 SFDVKD. The V gene lost 6 bases and the J gene lost 10 bases, with 18 bases spanning the gap. There are 14 residues in the CDR3. This CDR3 is CATSSDQVSGEQFL. The CDR3 DNA reads as TGTGCCACCAGTTCCGATCAGGTTTCAGGCGAGCAGTTCCTC.

The chain carries TRBV11-2 and TRBJ2-5; 7 bases match TRBD2. After removal of 8 bases from V and 5 bases from J, the junction contained 8 bases not matched to a gene. Germline CDR1 is SGHAT and CDR2 is FQNNGV. This CDR3 is built from 13 residues. The CDR3 DNA reads as TGTGCCAGCGCCACGGGACTATCCGAGACCCAGTACTTC. Translating gives CASATGLSETQYF. Variable domain in full (rest from reference TRBV11-2 and TRBJ2-5): EAGVAQSPRYKIIEKRQSVAFWCNPISGHATLYWYQQILGQGPKLLIQFQNNGVVDDSQLPKDRFSAERLKGVDSTLKIQPAKLEDSAVYLCASATGLSETQYFGPGTRLLVL.

The chain recombines TRBV27 with TRBJ1-1; D call uncertain. V was pared by 3 bases and J by 0 bases, with 2 bases between. Germline CDR1 MNHEY, CDR2 SMNVEV (reference sequence). The CDR3 spans 12 residues. The CDR3 DNA is TGTGCCAGCAGTTTTCTGAACACTGAAGCTTTCTTT. Protein: CASSFLNTEAFF.

This clonotype was seen more than once but under ten times. The chain has TRBV28 and TRBJ1-2; TRBD1 matches at 8 bases. The CDR3 sequence is 14 residues long. Germline CDR1 MDHEN, CDR2 SYDVKM. V lost 8 bases and J lost 6; bases outside the gene matches: 11. The CDR3 region has the DNA TGTGCCAGCGGAAATGGGCGACAGGGGAATGGCTACACCTTC. Translating it yields CASGNGRQGNGYTF.

This clonotype was detected only a few times. This may be a read error: a much more frequent sequence differs by one nucleotide. The chain carries TRBV7-2 and TRBJ1-4, with TRBD1 as a possible D gene (6 bases). Germline lookup yields CDR1 SGHTA and CDR2 FQGNSA. The CDR3 covers 15 residues. CDR3 in amino acids: CARSLQGRSNEKLFF. The DNA of the CDR3 is TGTGCCCGCAGCTTACAGGGACGGTCTAATGAAAAACTGTTTTTT.

This clonotype was found a few times. The rearrangement links TRBV4-1 to TRBJ1-4, with no clear D. V lost 6 bases and J 5 bases, leaving 10 bases between the germline ends. The CDR3 totals 13 residues. Germline assignment: CDR1 MGHRA and CDR2 YSYEKL. The CDR3 DNA sequence: TGCGCCAGCAGGCCCCACAGCAATGAAAAACTGTTTTTT. This codes for CASRPHSNEKLFF.

At least ten counts were recorded for this clonotype. The chain carries TRBV28 and TRBJ2-3, with TRBD1 matching 9 bases. CDR3 length: 15 amino acids. Germline V lookup: CDR1 MDHEN, CDR2 SYDVKM. Trimming removed 1 base from V and 3 bases from J; junction bases left unmatched: 2. The CDR3 spells CASSLLTGGTDTQYF. DNA for the CDR3: TGTGCCAGCAGTTTATTGACAGGGGGAACAGATACGCAGTATTTT.